The TCR beta chain under discussion was sequenced for a study of cytomegalovirus exposure and HLA in healthy donors. About the study: As an earlier analysis found, some 170 million T cells yielded about 120 million unique TCR beta sequences. Points from the study as a whole: Based on reports, TCR beta sequences accurately predicted HLA-A and HLA-B alleles for most subjects. Later analysis identified 15,000 to 20,000 TCR beta sequences associated with HLA alleles, using a false discovery rate threshold of 0.05.

This clone has only one observation. Its antigen is not identified. V was clipped by 2 bases and J by 5 bases, with 16 bases between them. From germline, CDR1 is LNHNV and CDR2 YYDKDF (reference sequence). The CDR3 totals 16 residues. The PCR ran on 60 Vbeta and 13 Jbeta primers. TCRdb keeps only in-frame clones here, not all; method: immunoSEQ multiplex PCR. The sample lists over 150,000 clones, just over 75% seen once, with around 3.5% in the top ten. Whereas donors were nominally healthy upon sampling, unrecorded immune exposures were probable. The sequence was collected from a woman in her sixties or seventies in good health and CMV-seropositive. The chain couples TRBV15 to TRBJ2-1, with a possible D match to TRBD2 (5 bases). Source material: PBMCs. The CDR3 nucleotides are TGTGCCACCAGCAGACGCCGTGGACTCCGAAACAATGAGCAGTTCTTC. Translated: CATSRRRGLRNNEQFF.